Listed below are T cell receptor beta chains from one sample, sequenced in a study of lymphopenia after photon versus proton radiotherapy. Produced via immunoSEQ multiplex PCR; TCRdb's table is partial and in-frame only. Of over 50,000 clones in the sample, about 86% were seen once. The sequenced sample was peripheral blood, obtained from a patient treated with photon-based radiotherapy. These receptors all stem from a man aged 40-49 years with gastric cancer. CDR3s leave out the opening cysteine and the closing phenylalanine or tryptophan. A D gene is named only where the DNA matches it firmly.

d_call,v_call,j_call,cdr3_aa
TRBD1,TRBV2,TRBJ1-1,ASSRGTVTEAF
-,TRBV10-2,TRBJ1-6,ASSRTGPGDNSPLH
TRBD1,TRBV19,TRBJ1-1,ASSMDRGSTEAF
-,TRBV6-1,TRBJ1-2,ASSAAGDYGYT
TRBD1,TRBV5-4,TRBJ2-1,ASSYQTGVANEQF
TRBD1,TRBV2,TRBJ1-2,ASSERTGGGYT
-,TRBV10-3,TRBJ1-2,AISESNYGYT
TRBD2,TRBV2,TRBJ2-3,ASRVAGGTDTQY
-,TRBV5-1,TRBJ1-1,ATRPGARNTEAF
TRBD1,TRBV18,TRBJ1-3,ASSPRYGQGTSGNTIY
-,TRBV27,TRBJ2-7,ASRTTAYEQY
-,TRBV5-1,TRBJ1-2,ASRRDLNNYGYT
-,TRBV30,TRBJ1-1,AWSLRSGDTEAF
-,TRBV5-6,TRBJ2-5,ASSLVGGVETQY